Listed below are T cell receptor beta chains from one sample, sequenced in a study of a mutant IDH1 vaccine in newly diagnosed glioma. Profiling relied on immunoSEQ multiplex PCR, and the TCRdb table lists in-frame clones only, not all of them. The sample records roughly 42,000 clones, 80% to 90% being singletons. These TCRs' antigens remain unknown. Sequenced material: PBMCs, taken from a glioma patient whose treatment included an IDH1 peptide vaccine. The receptor set was obtained from a man in his forties with glioma. Both conserved end residues are part of each CDR3. D genes are given only for firm matches. Some rows have no size entry. The others give once, few or many, or a class for an expanded clone.

D gene,J gene,V gene,clone size,CDR3 DNA,CDR3 protein
TRBD2,TRBJ2-1,TRBV9,NA,TGTGCCAGCAGCGTAGGGAGCGGGAGGATGGATGAGCAGTTCTTC,CASSVGSGRMDEQFF
NA,TRBJ1-3,TRBV7-2,NA,TGTGCCAGCAGCTTAGACGGTGGATATGGAAACACCATATATTTT,CASSLDGGYGNTIYF
TRBD2,TRBJ2-5,TRBV5-4,once,TGTGCCAGCAGCTCCTGGGGCGGGGGTCAAGAGACCCAGTACTTC,CASSSWGGGQETQYF
TRBD2,TRBJ2-3,TRBV11-3,NA,TGTGCCAGCAGCCCCCGGACTAGCGGGAGCGATACGCAGTATTTT,CASSPRTSGSDTQYF
NA,TRBJ1-2,TRBV7-2,NA,TGTGCCAGCAGCCCCGGACTGGGCAGGCTGTATGGCTACACCTTC,CASSPGLGRLYGYTF
NA,TRBJ2-7,TRBV5-1,NA,TGCGCCAGCAGCTTGGCCGTAGACAGCTACTCCTACGAGCAGTACTTC,CASSLAVDSYSYEQYF
TRBD2,TRBJ2-1,TRBV27,NA,TGTGCCAGCAGTTCCTTCGGGACTAGCGGGATCAATGAGCAGTTCTTC,CASSSFGTSGINEQFF
TRBD2,TRBJ2-3,TRBV5-4,once,TGTGCCAGCAGCTTGGGTCCCGGGGGGGATACGCAGTATTTT,CASSLGPGGDTQYF
NA,TRBJ1-1,TRBV27,NA,TGTGCCAGCACCCCCCACGGGCTGAACACTGAAGCTTTCTTT,CASTPHGLNTEAFF
NA,TRBJ1-1,TRBV2,few,TGTGCCCAAGGGAGGGGAACATCGAACACTGAAGCTTTCTTT,CAQGRGTSNTEAFF
NA,TRBJ2-4,TRBV5-4,NA,TGTGCCAGCAGCTCAGGACTGGGTTCGAGAAACATTCAGTACTTC,CASSSGLGSRNIQYF
NA,TRBJ1-1,TRBV19,NA,TGTGCCAGTAGTATAATAGGAGCGGGGAACACTGAAGCTTTCTTT,CASSIIGAGNTEAFF
NA,TRBJ2-7,TRBV15,NA,TGTGCCACCAGCAGACAGGCCCGCTACGAGCAGTACTTC,CATSRQARYEQYF
NA,TRBJ2-7,TRBV5-1,NA,TGCGCCAGCCGACTCATAACGGGGTTCTACGAGCAGTACTTC,CASRLITGFYEQYF
NA,TRBJ1-5,TRBV4-3,NA,TGCGCCAGCAGCCAAGAATGGGGGGGGGTCTGGCAGCCCCAGCATTTT,CASSQEWGGVWQPQHF
NA,TRBJ1-1,TRBV4-3,NA,TGCGCCAGCAGCCAAGTGGGCAGGAACACTGAAGCTTTCTTT,CASSQVGRNTEAFF
TRBD2,TRBJ2-7,TRBV4-1,NA,TGCGCCAGCAGCCAAGAAGATTTTTTAGCGGGCGGGTACGAGCAGTACTTC,CASSQEDFLAGGYEQYF
NA,TRBJ2-5,TRBV18,NA,TGTGCCAGCTCACCGAACCAGGAAGAGACCCAGTACTTC,CASSPNQEETQYF
TRBD2,TRBJ2-5,TRBV2,NA,TGTGCCAGCAGTGTCCTTGCGGGAGAGGGGGAGACCCAGTACTTC,CASSVLAGEGETQYF
NA,TRBJ1-4,TRBV5-1,NA,TGCGCCAGCAGCTTGAGACCCAGGACTGAAAAACTGTTTTTT,CASSLRPRTEKLFF
NA,TRBJ2-3,TRBV9,NA,TGTGCCAGCAGCGCCGGGGGAGATACGCAGTATTTT,CASSAGGDTQYF
NA,TRBJ2-3,TRBV5-6,NA,TGTGCCAGCAGCCCCGGGGGTAGGGTGAGGGGTACGCAGTATTTT,CASSPGGRVRGTQYF
NA,TRBJ2-7,TRBV19,NA,TGTGCCAGTAGTATCCCTCAACAGGGAAGGGAGCAGTACTTC,CASSIPQQGREQYF
TRBD2,TRBJ2-2,TRBV9,once,TGTGCCAGCAGCTCCTTAGCGGGCCCGAACACCGGGGAGCTGTTTTTT,CASSSLAGPNTGELFF
TRBD1,TRBJ1-1,TRBV19,NA,TGTGCCAGTGGTGATAGGGGACAGGGGGCGATTTTCGCTTTCTTT,CASGDRGQGAIFAFF
NA,TRBJ2-2,TRBV5-1,NA,TGCGCCAGCAGCTCGGCTGGCGGATTCACCGGGGAGCTGTTTTTT,CASSSAGGFTGELFF